This T cell receptor beta chain was sequenced for a study of blood T cells in healthy people across ages. Overall study: With template switching, about one barcoded beta molecule was captured per two T cells.

This clonotype was recorded a few times. Antigen specificity is unknown. Primed by a sample-barcoded 5' primer and a J-beta primer mix, a second PCR proceeded for 7 to 11 cycles. TCRdb re-called the 5' RACE reads with MiXCR, one entry per CDR3 protein. The sample carries some 940,000 distinct CDR3 sequences, 25% to 30% recorded once. The V gene end was trimmed by 9 bases and the J gene end by 3 bases; junction bases not matched to a gene: 6. The CDR3 contains 13 residues. Germline V CDR1 and CDR2: KGHDR, SFDVKD. Notes on the study in general: When set beside aged donors, long-lived donors presented more naive CD4+ cells and higher diversity.

The data were also submitted as part of a second study, on T cells of mothers and their children. That work states: Researchers found no T cell clones that were persistent and microchimeric.

The TCR sequence derives from a woman aged 40 to 55 in good health. The chain couples TRBV24-1 to TRBJ1-2; 7 positions match TRBD1. Material for sequencing was blood. This CDR3 reads CATWWQGDYGYTF. In DNA form, the CDR3 reads TGTGCCACCTGGTGGCAGGGGGACTATGGCTACACCTTC.